These 20 T cell receptor beta chains share one sample of origin, sequenced in a study of early stage breast cancer tumors. Assay: immunoSEQ multiplex PCR; the TCRdb copy retains only in-frame clones and omits some. The data show some 72,000 clones, 65% to 80% seen once. Material for sequencing was blood. The receptors come from a person between 55 and 69 years old with breast cancer.

The genes are TRBV2 and TRBJ1-4; possible D gene TRBD1, 6 bases. The CDR3 sequence is 15 residues long. V lost 6 bases, J lost 6 bases, and 17 bases lay in between. Germline V gene data show CDR1 as SNHLY and CDR2 as FYNNEI. DNA of the CDR3: TGTGCCAGCAGGGAACAGGGTTCCGAGGATGAAAAACTGTTTTTT. Amino acids: CASREQGSEDEKLFF.

The chain has TRBV18 and TRBJ2-3; D gene ambiguous. This CDR3 has 12 residues. CDR1 is KGHSH, CDR2 LQKENI, per germline. V was shortened by 4 bases and J by 4 bases, with 6 bases between the two germline ends. For the CDR3, the DNA is TGTGCCAGCTCACTAGACTCAGATACGCAGTATTTT. Amino acid sequence: CASSLDSDTQYF.

CDR3 DNA: TGTGCCAGCAGCACAGGGACAGGGGATACCTACAATGAGCAGTTCTTC. This codes for CASSTGTGDTYNEQFF. The gene calls are TRBV5-6 and TRBJ2-1, with 10 bases lining up with TRBD1. Germline V lookup: CDR1 SGHDT, CDR2 YYEEEE. Germline trimming cut 4 bases from V and 2 bases from J; bases unmatched to any gene: 6. This CDR3 has 16 amino acids.

The chain uses TRBV9 and TRBJ2-5, with TRBD1 as a possible D gene (6 bases). V gave up 4 bases and J gave up 3 bases, with 16 bases separating them. Germline-derived CDR1 and CDR2 are SGDLS and YYNGEE. The CDR3 covers 15 residues. CDR3 bases: TGTGCCAGCAGCTTAGGAGCAGGGGCAAAAGAGACCCAGTACTTC. It translates to CASSLGAGAKETQYF.

J is TRBJ2-7 and V is TRBV5-4; D may correspond to TRBD1 or TRBD2 (5 bases each). Germline CDR1 reads SGHNT; CDR2 reads YYREEE (reference sequence). The V end lost 4 bases, the J end lost 1 base, and 12 bases lay between the germline ends. The CDR3 covers 14 residues. The CDR3 loop is CASSPQGPSYEQYF. Here the CDR3 DNA reads TGTGCCAGCAGCCCGCAGGGACCTTCCTACGAGCAGTACTTC. Drawing the rest from reference TRBV5-4 and TRBJ2-7, the complete variable domain is ETGVTQSPTHLIKTRGQQVTLRCSSQSGHNTVSWYQQALGQGPQFIFQYYREEENGRGNFPPRFSGLQFPNYSSELNVNALELDDSALYLCASSPQGPSYEQYFGPGTRLTVT.

J is TRBJ2-2 and V is TRBV5-4; D perhaps matches TRBD1 (6 bases). CDR3 size: 14 residues. Germline CDR1 and CDR2: SGHNT and YYREEE (reference sequence). V was trimmed by 3 bases and J by 1 base, leaving 7 bases between them. DNA of the CDR3: TGTGCCAGCAGCTCACAGGGGAACACCGGGGAGCTGTTTTTT. Translated: CASSSQGNTGELFF.

CDR3 region: CASSVATGDTDTQYF. The CDR3 nucleotides read TGTGCCAGCAGCGTAGCTACCGGCGACACAGATACGCAGTATTTT. The chain joins TRBV9 to TRBJ2-3; D is unclear. The CDR3 sequence is 15 residues long. V gave up 0 bases and J gave up 2 bases, with 10 bases separating them. Germline loops: CDR1 SGDLS, CDR2 YYNGEE.

The chain combines TRBV7-9 with TRBJ2-5, with unresolved D. Per germline, CDR1 SEHNR and CDR2 FQNEAQ (reference sequence). V lost 5 bases to trimming and J lost 5 bases, with 9 bases between them. CDR3 length equals 12 residues. CDR3 in amino acids: CASSPLRETQYF. CDR3 DNA sequence: TGTGCCAGCAGCCCCTTACGGGAGACCCAGTACTTC.

Written as DNA, the CDR3 is TGTGCCAGCAGACCAGCGGGAGGGGAGCTGTTTTTT. Its protein is CASRPAGGELFF. This sequence joins TRBV5-4 and TRBJ2-2; 7 nucleotides line up with TRBD2. After removal of 5 bases from V and 8 bases from J, the junction contained 3 bases not matched to a gene. From germline, CDR1 is SGHNT and CDR2 YYREEE (reference sequence). The CDR3 is 12 residues long.

The chain couples TRBV6-1 to TRBJ1-6; D is possibly TRBD1 (5 bases). V gave up 2 bases and J gave up 7 bases, with 15 bases separating them. Germline V lookup: CDR1 MNHNS, CDR2 SASEGT. The CDR3 contains 16 residues. The CDR3 DNA reads as TGTGCCAGCAGTGAACGGCTCCCGGGGGGGAATTCACCCCTCCACTTT. This codes for CASSERLPGGNSPLHF.

This clone was seen a single time. This sequence joins TRBV18 and TRBJ2-7, with D perhaps assigned TRBD1 or TRBD2 (6 bases each). The CDR3 runs to 14 residues. From germline, CDR1 is KGHSH and CDR2 LQKENI. V dropped 6 bases and J dropped 2 bases, with 14 bases sitting between them. As DNA, the CDR3 is TGTGCCAGCTCCCGCGACAGGAGGGCCTACGAGCAGTACTTC. This encodes CASSRDRRAYEQYF.

This clone appeared a few times. V is TRBV6-1 and J is TRBJ1-6; D not certain. There are 12 residues in the CDR3. CDR1 is MNHNS and CDR2 is SASEGT in the germline V gene. The V and J ends lost 4 bases and 7 bases respectively, with 5 bases between them. Here the CDR3 DNA reads TGTGCCAGCAGTGTGGGGAATTCACCCCTCCACTTT. Amino acids: CASSVGNSPLHF.

This clone has just a few counts. This sequence joins TRBV9 and TRBJ2-2; D call uncertain. Germline lookup yields CDR1 SGDLS and CDR2 YYNGEE. V was pared by 2 bases and J by 3 bases, with 11 bases between. The CDR3 loop spans 15 amino acids. CDR3 bases: TGTGCCAGCAGCGTGGAAGGAGCGTACACCGGGGAGCTGTTTTTT. This encodes CASSVEGAYTGELFF.

This chain uses TRBV6-5 with TRBJ2-1; the D is unclear. CDR1 MNHEY and CDR2 SVGAGI come from the germline V gene. The CDR3 runs to 14 residues. The V end was cut by 7 bases, the J end by 2 bases, with 12 bases between. This chain's CDR3 is CASKGTVTYNEQFF. The CDR3 nucleotides read TGTGCCAGCAAGGGAACGGTAACCTACAATGAGCAGTTCTTC.

The V gene is TRBV7-2, the J gene TRBJ2-7; 9 bases agree with TRBD1. With V trimmed by 5 bases and J by 6 bases, 8 bases remained unmatched. CDR3 length equals 14 residues. Germline V gene lookup returns CDR1 SGHTA and CDR2 FQGNSA. The CDR3 DNA reads as TGTGCCAGCAGCCCCGCGGGACAGGGTCCCGAGCAGTACTTC. Translating gives CASSPAGQGPEQYF. The variable domain in full, completed from reference TRBV7-2 and TRBJ2-7, reads GAGVSQSPSNKVTEKGKDVELRCDPISGHTALYWYRQSLGQGLEFLIYFQGNSAPDKSGLPSDRFSAERTGGSVSTLTIQRTQQEDSAVYLCASSPAGQGPEQYFGPGTRLTVT.

The chain links TRBV5-1 to TRBJ2-5; no clear D. CDR3 length: 13 amino acids. The V end lost 0 bases, the J end lost 5 bases, and 8 bases lay between the germline ends. Germline lookup yields CDR1 SGHRS and CDR2 YFSETQ. CDR3 in amino acids: CASSLVFTETQYF. The CDR3 coding sequence is TGCGCCAGCAGCTTGGTGTTTACGGAGACCCAGTACTTC.

This clone showed up just a few times. The CDR3 region is CASSIWGEGGANEQFF. The CDR3 DNA reads as TGTGCCAGTAGTATTTGGGGAGAAGGGGGTGCCAATGAGCAGTTCTTC. V gene TRBV19 combines with J gene TRBJ2-1; D is possibly TRBD1 (6 bases). CDR1 is LNHDA and CDR2 is SQIVND in the germline V gene (reference sequence). Trimming pared 3 bases from V and 6 bases from J, leaving 18 bases between. This CDR3 spans 16 amino acids.

The J gene is TRBJ2-5, the V gene TRBV5-4; D tentatively reads TRBD1 or TRBD2 (5 bases each). The CDR3 covers 14 residues. Germline V CDR1 and CDR2: SGHNT, YYREEE (reference sequence). V shed 4 bases and J shed 3 bases, with 13 bases lying between them. Written as DNA, the CDR3 is TGTGCCAGCAGCCCCCGGGACGTAAAAGAGACCCAGTACTTC. Protein product: CASSPRDVKETQYF.

This clone has just one count. The chain has TRBV28 and TRBJ2-2; possible D gene TRBD1, 6 bases. Germline CDR1 reads MDHEN; CDR2 reads SYDVKM. V shed 5 bases and J shed 7 bases, with 17 bases lying between them. This CDR3 spans 15 amino acids. In DNA, the CDR3 is TGTGCCAGCAGTCCGGGGACATTCGATAGCGGGGAGCTGTTTTTT. Translation gives CASSPGTFDSGELFF.

This sequence joins TRBV15 and TRBJ2-1; the match to TRBD1 covers 9 bases. This CDR3 spans 15 amino acids. Unmatched junction bases numbered 10, after V lost 5 bases and J lost 8 bases. Germline lookup yields CDR1 LNHNV and CDR2 YYDKDF (reference sequence). DNA for the CDR3: TGTGCCACCAGCCGAACAGGGGGCCTAAGAGATGAGCAGTTCTTC. It yields the protein CATSRTGGLRDEQFF.